Below, 24 T cell receptor beta chains from the same sample are listed, as sequenced in a study of CD8 T cells in Susac syndrome. Random hexamers were used to reverse transcribe an amount of roughly 0.5 to 1 ug RNA. TCRdb analysed the immunoSEQ multiplex PCR reads with MiXCR anew, one entry per CDR3 protein. This sample yields roughly 200,000 distinct CDR3 sequences, of which roughly 94% are seen a single time; less than 0.12% belongs to the top ten. Sample: CD4+ T cells from PBMCs. These receptors were collected from a human donor in good health.

This chain connects TRBV11-2 to TRBJ2-5; D gene ambiguous. Germline CDR1 reads SGHAT; CDR2 reads FQNNGV. The CDR3 has 14 amino acids. V was clipped by 5 bases and J by 1 base, with 11 bases between them. CDR3 amino acids: CASSLSSGQETQYF. The CDR3 DNA reads as TGTGCCAGCAGCCTCTCTTCCGGCCAAGAGACCCAGTACTTC.

CDR3 coding DNA: TGTGCCACCAGCAGAGAAATAACGTTAGATACGCAGTATTTT. The encoded protein is CATSREITLDTQYF. This chain uses TRBV15 with TRBJ2-3; D not resolved. CDR3 length equals 14 residues. V lost 0 bases and J lost 5, with 9 bases in between. Germline CDR1 reads LNHNV; CDR2 reads YYDKDF (reference sequence).

The chain uses TRBV7-2 and TRBJ2-5; D is undetermined. Germline CDR1 and CDR2: SGHTA and FQGNSA. This CDR3 comprises 12 residues. Trimming shortened V by 2 bases and J by 6 bases, and 7 bases separated the two germline ends. Written as DNA, the CDR3 is TGTGCCAGCAGCTTATTGGGAAAGACCCAGTACTTC. Encoded protein: CASSLLGKTQYF.

The chain uses TRBV19 and TRBJ2-7; 7 nucleotides agree with TRBD2. Germline values: CDR1 LNHDA, CDR2 SQIVND (reference sequence). J was trimmed by 3 bases and V by 5 bases; bases with no gene match: 10. The CDR3 runs 15 residues. The CDR3 spells CASSYKAGRDYEQYF. The CDR3 DNA sequence: TGTGCCAGTAGTTACAAAGCGGGAAGGGACTACGAGCAGTACTTC.

This chain joins TRBV20-1 and TRBJ2-3; 8 bases are shared with TRBD2. Losses at the gene ends were 0 bases for V and 4 bases for J; bases not matched to a gene: 6. The CDR3 spans 15 residues. Per germline, CDR1 DFQATT and CDR2 SNEGSKA (reference sequence). The CDR3: CSARDGAGVSDTQYF. CDR3 DNA: TGCAGTGCTAGAGACGGAGCGGGAGTATCAGATACGCAGTATTTT.

The gene calls are TRBV29-1 and TRBJ2-3; 9 positions agree with TRBD1. V trimming: 3 bases; J trimming: 2 bases; junction bases outside the gene matches: 6. Germline CDR1 is SQVTM and CDR2 is ANQGSEA. The CDR3 extends over 15 amino acids. CDR3 in amino acids: CSVDRGQGDTDTQYF. CDR3 nucleotide sequence: TGCAGCGTTGACCGGGGACAGGGAGACACAGATACGCAGTATTTT.

The rearrangement links TRBV30 to TRBJ2-5; weak D call: TRBD2 (5 bases). Deletions cut 3 bases from V and 1 base from J, with 15 bases between. The CDR3 spans 15 residues. CDR1 GTSNPN and CDR2 SVGIG come from the germline V gene (reference sequence). The DNA of the CDR3 is TGTGCCTGGAGCGAGGTCCAGCGGATCCAAGAGACCCAGTACTTC. Protein: CAWSEVQRIQETQYF. The whole variable domain, filled in from reference TRBV30 and TRBJ2-5, reads SQTIHQWPATLVQPVGSPLSLECTVEGTSNPNLYWYRQAAGRGLQLLFYSVGIGQISSEVPQNLSASRPQDRQFILSSKKLLLSDSGFYLCAWSEVQRIQETQYFGPGTRLLVL.

The V gene is TRBV24-1, the J gene TRBJ2-7; a weak D match, TRBD2 (7 bases). Germline V gene lookup returns CDR1 KGHDR and CDR2 SFDVKD. Trimming left V 5 bases short and J 3 bases short, with 16 bases between. This CDR3 is 15 amino acids long. CDR3: CATSAGGSGVYEQYF. The DNA of the CDR3 is TGTGCCACCAGTGCCGGGGGCAGCGGGGTCTACGAGCAGTACTTC.

V and J are TRBV6-1 and TRBJ2-7; 8 nucleotides align to TRBD2. This CDR3 contains 14 residues. The V gene end was trimmed by 6 bases and the J gene end by 4 bases; junction bases not matched to a gene: 8. Per the germline V gene, CDR1 is MNHNS and CDR2 is SASEGT. CDR3 bases: TGTGCCAGCAGCGGGACTAGGGATAGGTACGAGCAGTACTTC. This codes for CASSGTRDRYEQYF.

This clonotype was found a few times. This chain links TRBV12-3 or TRBV12-4 with TRBJ1-4; no clear D gene. V was shortened by 3 bases and J by 1 base, with 3 bases between the two germline ends. The CDR3 is 13 amino acids. CDR3 nucleotides: TGTGCCAGCAGTTTTTTAACTAATGAAAAACTGTTTTTT. It translates to CASSFLTNEKLFF.

The rearrangement uses TRBV29-1 and TRBJ2-7; D may match TRBD1 or TRBD2 (5 bases each). The germline V gene encodes CDR1 SQVTM and CDR2 ANQGSEA. The CDR3 spans 14 residues. V dropped 4 bases and J dropped 0 bases, with 13 bases sitting between them. The CDR3 loop is CSVVRDVVSYEQYF. The CDR3 region has the DNA TGCAGCGTTGTCCGGGACGTCGTCTCCTACGAGCAGTACTTC.

The J gene is TRBJ2-3, the V gene TRBV7-9; D not certain. CDR3 length: 15 amino acids. Per the germline V gene, CDR1 is SEHNR and CDR2 is FQNEAQ (reference sequence). Trimming removed 1 base from V and 4 bases from J, with 12 bases in between. The CDR3 DNA is TGTGCCAGCAGCTTAGTACTCCCCAGACCAGATACGCAGTATTTT. Amino acids: CASSLVLPRPDTQYF.

The chain is built from TRBV20-1 and TRBJ2-3, with TRBD2 identical over 7 bases. Looked up from germline, CDR1 is DFQATT and CDR2 is SNEGSKA (reference sequence). The CDR3 totals 14 residues. The V and J ends lost 1 base and 3 bases, in that order; junction bases with no gene match: 4. CDR3 sequence reads: CSARVSGRTDTQYF. DNA of the CDR3: TGCAGTGCTAGAGTTAGCGGGCGGACAGATACGCAGTATTTT.

The chain combines TRBV9 with TRBJ2-7, with 9 bases lining up with TRBD2. The germline gives CDR1 SGDLS, CDR2 YYNGEE. Trimming took 0 bases from V and 2 from J; bases not matched to a gene: 6. This CDR3 is built from 16 residues. The chain's CDR3 is CASSVGSGRTTYEQYF. In DNA, the CDR3 is TGTGCCAGCAGCGTAGGTAGCGGGAGAACCACCTACGAGCAGTACTTC.

This clonotype was observed a handful of times. V gene TRBV29-1 combines with J gene TRBJ2-7; D gene ambiguous. Germline V gene lookup returns CDR1 SQVTM and CDR2 ANQGSEA. The CDR3 is 11 amino acids. V lost 4 bases and J 2 bases, leaving 6 bases between the germline ends. This CDR3 reads CSVGQAYEQYF. CDR3 in DNA: TGCAGCGTTGGGCAGGCCTACGAGCAGTACTTC.

A single count supports this clonotype. The chain recombines TRBV15 with TRBJ1-2; 7 bases align to TRBD1. The CDR3 extends over 14 amino acids. The trim removed 8 bases at V and 3 bases at J, leaving 9 bases unmatched. Germline V gene sequence: CDR1 LNHNV, CDR2 YYDKDF (reference sequence). The CDR3 here is CATGAGTAYYGYTF. The CDR3 nucleotides are TGTGCCACCGGGGCGGGGACAGCCTACTATGGCTACACCTTC. Full variable domain (remainder filled in from reference TRBV15 and TRBJ1-2): DAMVIQNPRYQVTQFGKPVTLSCSQTLNHNVMYWYQQKSSQAPKLLFHYYDKDFNNEADTPDNFQSRRPNTSFCFLDIRSPGLGDTAMYLCATGAGTAYYGYTFGSGTRLTVV.

The gene calls are TRBV7-8 and TRBJ2-3; D remains ambiguous. Trimming took 0 bases from V and 0 from J, leaving 4 bases between them. Germline CDR1 and CDR2: SGHVS and FQNEAQ. The CDR3 has 14 amino acids. The CDR3 sequence is CASSLADSTDTQYF. Written as DNA, the CDR3 is TGTGCCAGCAGCTTAGCGGACAGCACAGATACGCAGTATTTT.

The chain joins TRBV15 to TRBJ1-1; D not resolved. Trimming removed 1 base from V and 5 bases from J, with 8 bases in between. The CDR3 runs to 13 residues. CDR1 LNHNV and CDR2 YYDKDF come from the germline V gene (reference sequence). The CDR3 region has the DNA TGTGCCACCAGCAGAGCAGAAGTAACTGAAGCTTTCTTT. This sequence encodes CATSRAEVTEAFF.

The V call is TRBV3-1, the J call TRBJ1-4, with 7 bases fitting TRBD1. Germline CDR1 and CDR2: LGHDT and YNNKEL (reference sequence). V lost 6 bases, J lost 10 bases, and 11 bases stayed unmatched. This CDR3 is 14 amino acids long. Here the CDR3 DNA reads TGTGCCAGCAGTAGCGGCAGGGGGGTCGGAAAACTGTTTTTT. This gives the protein CASSSGRGVGKLFF.

For this clonotype: One end of the junction does not line up with germline, which may come from a read error. The V and J genes are TRBV20-1 and TRBJ2-3; D gene unclear. CDR3 length: 11 amino acids. The germline gives CDR1 DFQATT, CDR2 SNEGSKA (reference sequence). The DNA for the CDR3 is TGCAGTGTTAGAAGGACGGATACGCAGTATTTT. Translating it yields CSVRRTDTQYF.

The chain uses TRBV3-1 and TRBJ1-2; a possible D gene is TRBD1 (6 bases). V lost 4 bases and J 6 bases, leaving 9 bases between the germline ends. The germline V gene encodes CDR1 LGHDT and CDR2 YNNKEL (reference sequence). This CDR3 spans 12 amino acids. The CDR3 is CASSLDSHGYTF. In DNA, the CDR3 is TGTGCCAGCAGCCTGGACAGTCATGGCTACACCTTC.

The chain links TRBV20-1 to TRBJ1-2; unclear D gene. Trimming took off 4 bases at V and 9 bases at J, with 12 bases between the two ends. This CDR3 is 11 amino acids long. Germline values: CDR1 DFQATT, CDR2 SNEGSKA (reference sequence). The CDR3 coding sequence is TGCAGTGCTATGGGCCGTTTGAGCTACACCTTC. Its protein is CSAMGRLSYTF.

The chain combines TRBV12-3 or TRBV12-4 with TRBJ2-1, with 12 bases fitting TRBD2. The J segment lost 8 bases and the V segment lost 5 bases, leaving 10 bases of the junction unmatched. The CDR3 runs to 16 residues. The CDR3 bases are TGTGCCAGCAGTCCCCTGACTAGCGGGGGCCTTGATGAGCAGTTCTTC. Protein sequence: CASSPLTSGGLDEQFF.

This clonotype was seen once. This sequence joins TRBV29-1 and TRBJ1-1; D gene uncertain. The CDR3 sequence is 13 residues long. V was clipped by 6 bases and J by 3 bases, with 14 bases between them. Germline V gene lookup returns CDR1 SQVTM and CDR2 ANQGSEA. The CDR3 sequence is CSVPGNGDTEAFF. CDR3 nucleotide sequence: TGCAGCGTACCCGGGAATGGAGACACTGAAGCTTTCTTT.